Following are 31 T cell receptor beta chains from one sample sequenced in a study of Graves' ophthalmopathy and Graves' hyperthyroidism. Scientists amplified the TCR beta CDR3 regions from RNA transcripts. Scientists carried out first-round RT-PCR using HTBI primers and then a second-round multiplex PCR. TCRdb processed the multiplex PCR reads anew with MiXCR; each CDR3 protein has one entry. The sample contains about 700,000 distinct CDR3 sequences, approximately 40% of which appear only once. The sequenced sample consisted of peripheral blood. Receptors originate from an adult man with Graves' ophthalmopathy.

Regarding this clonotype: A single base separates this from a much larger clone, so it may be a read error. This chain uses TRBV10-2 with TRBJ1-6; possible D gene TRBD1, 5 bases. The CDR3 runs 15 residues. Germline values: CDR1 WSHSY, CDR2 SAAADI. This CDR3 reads CASSPAGLYNSSLHF. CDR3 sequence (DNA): TGCGCCAGCAGTCCGGCGGGACTTTATAATTCATCCCTCCACTTT.

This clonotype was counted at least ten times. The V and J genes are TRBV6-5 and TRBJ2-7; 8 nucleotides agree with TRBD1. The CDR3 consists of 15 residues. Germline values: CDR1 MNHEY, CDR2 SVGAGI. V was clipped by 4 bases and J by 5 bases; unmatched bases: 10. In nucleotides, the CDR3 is TGTGCCAGCAGTTCCGGGGACAGGAGGGTGGACGAGCAGTACTTC. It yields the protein CASSSGDRRVDEQYF.

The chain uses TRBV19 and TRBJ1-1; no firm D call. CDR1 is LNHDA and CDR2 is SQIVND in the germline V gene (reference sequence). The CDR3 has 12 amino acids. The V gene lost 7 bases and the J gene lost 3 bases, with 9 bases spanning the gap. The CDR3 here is CASTRGYTEAFF. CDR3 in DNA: TGTGCCAGTACCCGTGGGTACACTGAAGCTTTCTTT.

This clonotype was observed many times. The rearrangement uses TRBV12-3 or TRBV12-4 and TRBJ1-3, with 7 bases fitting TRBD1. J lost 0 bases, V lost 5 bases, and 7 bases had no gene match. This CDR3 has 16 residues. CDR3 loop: CASSTWDSYSGNTIYF. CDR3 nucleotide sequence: TGTGCCAGCAGTACGTGGGACAGCTACTCTGGAAACACCATATATTTT.

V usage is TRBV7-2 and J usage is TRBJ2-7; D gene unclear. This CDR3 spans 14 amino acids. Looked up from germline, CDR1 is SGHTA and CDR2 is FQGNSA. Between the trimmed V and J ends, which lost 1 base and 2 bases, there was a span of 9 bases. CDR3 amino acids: CASSLDGFTYEQYF. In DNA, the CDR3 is TGTGCCAGCAGCTTAGATGGGTTTACCTACGAGCAGTACTTC.

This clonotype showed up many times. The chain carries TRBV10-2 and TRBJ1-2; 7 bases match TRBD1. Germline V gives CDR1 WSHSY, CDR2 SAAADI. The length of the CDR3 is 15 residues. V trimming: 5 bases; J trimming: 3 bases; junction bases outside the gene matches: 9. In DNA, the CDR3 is TGCGCCAGCAGTTCCTTCGAGGGGGCGGACTATGGCTACACCTTC. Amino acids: CASSSFEGADYGYTF.

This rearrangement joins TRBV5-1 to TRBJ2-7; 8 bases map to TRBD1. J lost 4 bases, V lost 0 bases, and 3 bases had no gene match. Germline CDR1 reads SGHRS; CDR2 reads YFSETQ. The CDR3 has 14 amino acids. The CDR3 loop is CASSLVTGGYEQYF. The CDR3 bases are TGCGCCAGCAGCTTGGTTACAGGGGGTTACGAGCAGTACTTC.

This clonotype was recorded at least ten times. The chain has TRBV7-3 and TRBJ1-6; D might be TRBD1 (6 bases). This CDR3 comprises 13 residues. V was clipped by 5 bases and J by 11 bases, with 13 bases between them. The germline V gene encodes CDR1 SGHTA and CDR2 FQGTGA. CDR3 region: CASSRDTEAPLHF. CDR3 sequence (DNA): TGTGCCAGCAGCCGGGACACTGAGGCACCCCTCCACTTT.

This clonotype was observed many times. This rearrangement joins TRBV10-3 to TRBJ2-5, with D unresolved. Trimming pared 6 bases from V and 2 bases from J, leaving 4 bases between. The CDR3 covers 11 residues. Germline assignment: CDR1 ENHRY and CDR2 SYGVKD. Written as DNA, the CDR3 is TGTGCCATCAGGGAACAAGAGACCCAGTACTTC. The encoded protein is CAIREQETQYF.

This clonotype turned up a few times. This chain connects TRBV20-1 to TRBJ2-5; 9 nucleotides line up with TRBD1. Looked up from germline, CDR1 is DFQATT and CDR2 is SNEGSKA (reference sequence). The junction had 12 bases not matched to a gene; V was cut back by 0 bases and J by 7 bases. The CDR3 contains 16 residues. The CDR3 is CSARDLGQGILGTQYF. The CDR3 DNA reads TGCAGTGCTAGAGACCTAGGACAGGGGATATTGGGGACCCAGTACTTC.

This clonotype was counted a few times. The DNA of the CDR3 is TGCGCCAGCAGCCTTGGAGGGACAGACACCTACGAGCAGTACTTC. This gives the protein CASSLGGTDTYEQYF. This chain uses TRBV5-1 with TRBJ2-7; D may be TRBD1 (7 bases). The V end lost 4 bases, the J end lost 2 bases, and 16 bases lay between the germline ends. The CDR3 runs to 15 residues. From germline, CDR1 is SGHRS and CDR2 YFSETQ.

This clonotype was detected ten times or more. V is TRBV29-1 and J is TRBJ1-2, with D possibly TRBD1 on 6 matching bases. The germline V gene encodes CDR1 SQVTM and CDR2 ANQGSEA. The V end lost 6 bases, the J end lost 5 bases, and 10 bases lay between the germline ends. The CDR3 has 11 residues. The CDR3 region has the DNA TGCAGCGTGGGGGCTGCATATGGCTACACCTTC. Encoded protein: CSVGAAYGYTF.

CDR3: CASSQIQGGEQYF. CDR3 bases: TGTGCCAGCAGCCAAATACAGGGTGGCGAGCAGTACTTC. The chain combines TRBV25-1 with TRBJ2-7; D may be TRBD1 (6 bases). The length of the CDR3 is 13 residues. V was cut by 6 bases and J by 6 bases, with 15 bases left in between. The germline gives CDR1 MGHDK, CDR2 SYGVNS.

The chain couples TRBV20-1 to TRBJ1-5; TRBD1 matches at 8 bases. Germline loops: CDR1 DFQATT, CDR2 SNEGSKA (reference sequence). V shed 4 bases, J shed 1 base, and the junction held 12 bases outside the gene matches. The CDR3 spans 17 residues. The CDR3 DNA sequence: TGCAGTGCTACCGAGGTGGCAGGGGGCGGGAGCAATCAGCCCCAGCATTTT. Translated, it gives CSATEVAGGGSNQPQHF.

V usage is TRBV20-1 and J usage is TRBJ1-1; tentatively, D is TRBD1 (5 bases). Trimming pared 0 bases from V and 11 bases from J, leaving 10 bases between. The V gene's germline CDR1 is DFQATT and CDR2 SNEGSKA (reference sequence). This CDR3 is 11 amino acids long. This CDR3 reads CSARDNRFAFF. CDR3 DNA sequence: TGCAGTGCTAGAGATAACAGGTTTGCTTTCTTT.

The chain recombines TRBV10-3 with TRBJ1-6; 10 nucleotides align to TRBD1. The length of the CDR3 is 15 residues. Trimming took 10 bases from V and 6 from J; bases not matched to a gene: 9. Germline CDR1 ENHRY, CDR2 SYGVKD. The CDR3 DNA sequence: TGTGCCACCGGGCCTGGGACAGGGGTTAATTCACCCCTCCACTTT. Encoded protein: CATGPGTGVNSPLHF.

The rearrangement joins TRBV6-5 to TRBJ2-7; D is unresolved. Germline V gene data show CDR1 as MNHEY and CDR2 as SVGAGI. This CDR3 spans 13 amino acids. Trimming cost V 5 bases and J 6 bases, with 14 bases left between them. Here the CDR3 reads CASSETPVSEQYF. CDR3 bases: TGTGCCAGCAGTGAAACGCCAGTAAGCGAGCAGTACTTC.

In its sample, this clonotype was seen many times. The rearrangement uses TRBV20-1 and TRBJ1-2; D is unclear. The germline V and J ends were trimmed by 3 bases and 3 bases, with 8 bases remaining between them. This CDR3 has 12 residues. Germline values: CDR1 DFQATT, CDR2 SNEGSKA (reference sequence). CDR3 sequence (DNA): TGCAGTGCTAGTGTACATGACTATGGCTACACCTTC. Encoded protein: CSASVHDYGYTF.

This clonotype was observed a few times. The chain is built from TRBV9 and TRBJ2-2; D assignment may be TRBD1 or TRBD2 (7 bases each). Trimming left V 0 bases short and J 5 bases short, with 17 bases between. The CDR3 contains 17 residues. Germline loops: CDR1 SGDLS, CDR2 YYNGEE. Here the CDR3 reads CASSVEREGALTGELFF. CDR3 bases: TGTGCCAGCAGCGTAGAGAGGGAGGGGGCGTTGACCGGGGAGCTGTTTTTT.

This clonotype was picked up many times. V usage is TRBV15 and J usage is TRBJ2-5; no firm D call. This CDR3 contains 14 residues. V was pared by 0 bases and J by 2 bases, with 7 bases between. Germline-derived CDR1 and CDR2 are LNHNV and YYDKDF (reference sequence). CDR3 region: CATSRDSPQETQYF. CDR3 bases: TGTGCCACCAGCAGAGATTCGCCTCAAGAGACCCAGTACTTC.

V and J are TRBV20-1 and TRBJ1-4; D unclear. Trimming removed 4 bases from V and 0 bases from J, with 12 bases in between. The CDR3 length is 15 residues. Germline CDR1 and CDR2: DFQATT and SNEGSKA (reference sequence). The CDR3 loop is CSANPERATNEKLFF. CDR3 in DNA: TGCAGTGCTAATCCAGAAAGAGCAACTAATGAAAAACTGTTTTTT.

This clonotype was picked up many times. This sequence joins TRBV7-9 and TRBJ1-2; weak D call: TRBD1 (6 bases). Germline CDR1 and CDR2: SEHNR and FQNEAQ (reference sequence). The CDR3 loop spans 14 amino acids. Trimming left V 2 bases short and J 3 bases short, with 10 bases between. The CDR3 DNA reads TGTGCCAGCAGCTTATCCACAGGGTACTATGGCTACACCTTC. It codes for CASSLSTGYYGYTF.

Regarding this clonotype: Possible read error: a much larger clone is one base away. Here the CDR3 reads CASGASGKAYEQYF. The CDR3 DNA is TGTGCCAGCGGTGCTTCCGGGAAAGCCTACGAGCAGTACTTC. This chain joins TRBV7-9 and TRBJ2-7, with D tentatively TRBD2 (5 bases). CDR1 is SEHNR, CDR2 FQNEAQ, per germline (reference sequence). This CDR3 comprises 14 residues. Between the trimmed V and J ends, which lost 8 bases and 2 bases, there was a span of 16 bases.

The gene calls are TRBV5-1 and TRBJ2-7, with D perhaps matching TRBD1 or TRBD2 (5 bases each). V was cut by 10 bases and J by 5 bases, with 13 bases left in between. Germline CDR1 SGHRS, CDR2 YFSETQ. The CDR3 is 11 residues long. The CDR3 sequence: CAGTGDHEQYF. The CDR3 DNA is TGCGCCGGCACCGGGGACCACGAGCAGTACTTC.

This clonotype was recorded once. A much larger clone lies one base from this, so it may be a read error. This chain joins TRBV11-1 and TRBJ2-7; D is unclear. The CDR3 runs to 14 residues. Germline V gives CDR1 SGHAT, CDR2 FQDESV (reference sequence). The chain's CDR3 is CAGSLDLPPYEQYF. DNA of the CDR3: TGTGCCGGCAGCTTGGATTTGCCCCCCTACGAGCAGTACTTC.

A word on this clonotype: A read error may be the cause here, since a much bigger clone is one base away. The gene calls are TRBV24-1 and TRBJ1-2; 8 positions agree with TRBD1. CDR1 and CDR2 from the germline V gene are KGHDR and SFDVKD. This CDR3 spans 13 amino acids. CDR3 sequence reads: CASSVGQGYSYTF. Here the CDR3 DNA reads TGTGCCAGCAGCGTAGGACAGGGCTATAGCTACACCTTC.

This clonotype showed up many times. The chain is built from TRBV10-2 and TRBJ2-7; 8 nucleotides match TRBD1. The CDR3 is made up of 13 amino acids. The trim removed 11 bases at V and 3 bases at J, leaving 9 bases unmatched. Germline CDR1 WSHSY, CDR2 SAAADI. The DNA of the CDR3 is TGCGCCTCCCGGACAGGGACCAACTACGAGCAGTACTTC. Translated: CASRTGTNYEQYF.

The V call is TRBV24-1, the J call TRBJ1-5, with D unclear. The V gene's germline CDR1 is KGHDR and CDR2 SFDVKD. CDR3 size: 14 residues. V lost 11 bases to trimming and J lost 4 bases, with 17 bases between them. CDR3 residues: CASSPDSANQPQHF. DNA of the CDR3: TGTGCCAGCTCACCAGATTCCGCTAATCAGCCCCAGCATTTT.

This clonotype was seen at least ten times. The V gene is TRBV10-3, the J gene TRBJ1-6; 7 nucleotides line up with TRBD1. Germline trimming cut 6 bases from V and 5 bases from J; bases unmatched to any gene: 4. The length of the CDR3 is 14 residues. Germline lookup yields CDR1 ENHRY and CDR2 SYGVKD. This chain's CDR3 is CAIRVTGNNSPLHF. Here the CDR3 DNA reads TGTGCCATCAGGGTGACAGGGAATAATTCACCCCTCCACTTT.

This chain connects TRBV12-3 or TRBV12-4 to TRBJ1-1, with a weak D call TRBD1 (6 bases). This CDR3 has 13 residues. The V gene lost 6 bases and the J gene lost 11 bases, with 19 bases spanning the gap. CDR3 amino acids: CASRNRVNLGAFF. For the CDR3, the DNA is TGTGCCAGCAGGAACAGGGTCAACCTCGGGGCTTTCTTT.

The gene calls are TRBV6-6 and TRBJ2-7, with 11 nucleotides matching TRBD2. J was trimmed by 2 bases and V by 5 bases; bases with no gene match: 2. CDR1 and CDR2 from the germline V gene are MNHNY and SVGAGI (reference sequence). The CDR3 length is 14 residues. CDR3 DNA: TGTGCCAGCAGTACTAGCGGGAGTACCTACGAGCAGTACTTC. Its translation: CASSTSGSTYEQYF.